The 5 T cell receptor beta chains below all came from one sample that was sequenced in a study of cytomegalovirus exposure and HLA in healthy donors. The PCR had 60 Vbeta and 13 Jbeta primers. Here immunoSEQ multiplex PCR was the method, and the copy in TCRdb shows in-frame clones only, minus some. The sample records hundreds of thousands of clones, over 60% being singletons. Material: PBMCs. The receptors stem from a male donor in good health and CMV-seronegative.

The V call is TRBV19, the J call TRBJ1-5; TRBD1 agrees at 10 bases. The trim removed 6 bases at V and 7 bases at J, leaving 3 bases unmatched. The CDR3 runs to 13 residues. Germline V gives CDR1 LNHDA, CDR2 SQIVND (reference sequence). CDR3 protein: CASRDRGDQPQHF. CDR3 DNA: TGTGCCAGTAGGGACAGGGGGGACCAGCCCCAGCATTTT.

V and J are TRBV18 and TRBJ2-2, with a tentative D call TRBD1 (6 bases). This CDR3 is 14 amino acids long. Trimming stripped 6 bases from V and 4 bases from J, with 12 bases between. Germline V gene sequence: CDR1 KGHSH, CDR2 LQKENI. CDR3 sequence reads: CASSPGQLTGELFF. The CDR3 nucleotides read TGTGCCAGCTCGCCCGGACAGCTCACCGGGGAGCTGTTTTTT.

The V gene is TRBV19, the J gene TRBJ1-5, with D uncertain. V gave up 3 bases and J gave up 4 bases, with 4 bases separating them. Per the germline V gene, CDR1 is LNHDA and CDR2 is SQIVND (reference sequence). The CDR3 covers 12 residues. CDR3 in DNA: TGTGCCAGTAGTATTCTAAATCAGCCCCAGCATTTT. It specifies CASSILNQPQHF. The full variable domain, rest sourced from reference TRBV19 and TRBJ1-5, is DGGITQSPKYLFRKEGQNVTLSCEQNLNHDAMYWYRQDPGQGLRLIYYSQIVNDFQKGDIAEGYSVSREKKESFPLTVTSAQKNPTAFYLCASSILNQPQHFGDGTRLSIL.

This chain links TRBV6-1 with TRBJ2-3; D gene unclear. CDR1 is MNHNS and CDR2 is SASEGT in the germline V gene. The CDR3 sequence is 11 residues long. V lost 4 bases and J 6 bases, leaving 5 bases between the germline ends. The CDR3 spells CASSAPDTQYF. In DNA, the CDR3 is TGTGCCAGCAGTGCCCCGGATACGCAGTATTTT.

This clone has only one observation. The CDR3 is CASSQGPTSGVSTDTQYF. CDR3 in DNA: TGCGCCAGCAGCCAAGGGCCCACTAGCGGTGTTAGCACAGATACGCAGTATTTT. The J gene is TRBJ2-3, the V gene TRBV4-3, with TRBD2 matching 8 bases. Germline loops: CDR1 LGHNA, CDR2 YSLEER. The CDR3 totals 18 residues. The trim removed 1 base at V and 0 bases at J, leaving 9 bases unmatched.